One T cell receptor (beta chain) is described in this entry. The data stem from a study of T-cell reconstitution after alpha-beta-depleted transplantation in children. V was cut by 4 bases and J by 7 bases, with 13 bases left in between. Germline assignment: CDR1 LNHDA and CDR2 SQIVND (reference sequence). The CDR3 loop spans 13 amino acids. As it was prepared, the TCRbeta library received unique molecular identifiers. TCRdb called the PCR reads again in MiXCR, with one record for every CDR3 protein. The sample lists about 230,000 distinct CDR3 sequences, around 10% seen once, with 5% to 7% in the top ten.

Specimen: PBMCs from the stem cell graft donor, collected from the stem cell graft. The origin of this receptor is a human donor who donated a stem cell graft to a child with acute lymphoblastic leukemia. The chain carries TRBV19 and TRBJ1-1; no clear D gene. The CDR3 nucleotides read TGTGCCAGTAGTAAGGCGGGGAGAGATGAAGCTTTCTTT. As protein: CASSKAGRDEAFF.